A single sample is the source of the 3 T cell receptor beta chains below, sequenced in a study of response to subunit inactivated influenza vaccine. Via MiXCR, TCRdb re-called the RT-PCR reads, giving one row per CDR3 protein. Of 430,000 or so distinct CDR3 sequences listed, approximately 11% are singletons. Sequencing used PBMCs from blood, obtained about 40 days after vaccination. Every receptor here comes from a man in his forties or fifties who received an inactivated influenza vaccine.

This clonotype was counted many times. Here the CDR3 DNA reads TGCAGTGCTAGAGCCGGACAGGGTTCTCTTAATTCACCCCTCCACTTT. Amino acids: CSARAGQGSLNSPLHF. This chain connects TRBV20-1 to TRBJ1-6; TRBD1 aligns across 8 bases. Germline-derived CDR1 and CDR2 are DFQATT and SNEGSKA (reference sequence). The CDR3 sequence is 16 residues long. Unmatched junction bases numbered 8, after V lost 1 base and J lost 6 bases.

This clonotype was counted only a few times. The chain joins TRBV7-2 to TRBJ2-6; 8 positions agree with TRBD2. The CDR3 sequence is 16 residues long. J gave up 1 base and V 6 bases, and 5 bases lay outside the gene matches. Germline CDR1 SGHTA, CDR2 FQGNSA. This CDR3 reads CASSIGTSSGANVLTF. The CDR3, as DNA: TGTGCCAGCAGTATCGGGACTAGTTCTGGGGCCAACGTCCTGACTTTC.

This clonotype was found a few times. This chain links TRBV20-1 with TRBJ2-3, with a tentative D call TRBD1 (6 bases). Germline CDR1 is DFQATT and CDR2 is SNEGSKA (reference sequence). V lost 5 bases to trimming and J lost 5 bases, with 8 bases between them. The CDR3 runs to 11 residues. The CDR3 nucleotides are TGCAGTGCTCAAGGGGGAGATACGCAGTATTTT. Encoded protein: CSAQGGDTQYF.